This T cell receptor (beta chain) was obtained from a study of T cell responses to AZD1222 COVID-19 vaccine. Sequencing used immunoSEQ multiplex PCR; TCRdb keeps in-frame clones, though not all of them. The sample contains 140,000 to 150,000 clones, about 93% of which appear only once. Germline lookup yields CDR1 SEHNR and CDR2 FQNEAQ (reference sequence). The ends were cut back, 2 bases at V and 1 base at J, with 14 bases in the middle. The CDR3 spans 16 residues. The sequence was obtained from an adult in good health. The sample consisted of peripheral blood, taken on day 0 of AZD1222 vaccination. The chain combines TRBV7-9 with TRBJ1-1; possible D gene TRBD1, 6 bases. Here the CDR3 DNA reads TGTGCCAGCAGCTTAATGGGGGGCTTTAGGAACACTGAAGCTTTCTTT. Translation gives CASSLMGGFRNTEAFF.